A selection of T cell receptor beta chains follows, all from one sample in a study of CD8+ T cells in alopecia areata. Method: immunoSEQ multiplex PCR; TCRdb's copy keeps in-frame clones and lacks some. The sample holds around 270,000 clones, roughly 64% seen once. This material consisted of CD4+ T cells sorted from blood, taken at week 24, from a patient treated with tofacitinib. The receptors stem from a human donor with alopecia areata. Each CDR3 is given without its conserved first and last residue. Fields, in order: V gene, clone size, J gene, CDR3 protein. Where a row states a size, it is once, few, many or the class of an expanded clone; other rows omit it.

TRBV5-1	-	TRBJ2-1	AGSLAVAGSDEQF
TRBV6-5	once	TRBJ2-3	ASTFRTGGTDTQY
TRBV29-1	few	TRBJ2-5	SAQAKGGKTQY
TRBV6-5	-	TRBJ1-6	ASSPRRTARALH
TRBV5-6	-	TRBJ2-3	ASAASGSTDTQY
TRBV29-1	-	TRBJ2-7	SVDLGPTYEQY
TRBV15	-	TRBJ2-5	ATSRDRQDQETQY
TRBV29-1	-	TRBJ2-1	SVEGPDRRTGGAYNEQF
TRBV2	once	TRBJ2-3	ARSGSTDTQY
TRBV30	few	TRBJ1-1	AWSVLRVAEAF
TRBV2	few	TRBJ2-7	ASSEAPTYEQY
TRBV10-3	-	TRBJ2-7	ASASSNRGTYEQY
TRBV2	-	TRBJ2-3	ASNRDGGATDTQY
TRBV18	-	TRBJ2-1	ASSPPGQGSNEQF
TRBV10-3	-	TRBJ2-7	AISGTSTYEQY
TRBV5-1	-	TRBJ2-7	ASSQQPGQASYEQY
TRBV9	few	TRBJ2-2	ASSASSLSGNTGELF
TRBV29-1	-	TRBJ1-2	SVADTVYGYT
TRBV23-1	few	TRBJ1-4	ATPREAEKLF
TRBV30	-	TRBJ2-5	AWSGTGQETQY
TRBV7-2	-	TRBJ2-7	ASSLAGTAMYEQY
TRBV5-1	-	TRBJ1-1	ASSFRGLDTEAF
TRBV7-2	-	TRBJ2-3	ASSSARGFSTDTQY
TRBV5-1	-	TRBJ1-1	ASSLDRFEAF
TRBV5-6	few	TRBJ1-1	ASREAF
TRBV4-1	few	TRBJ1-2	ASSPTGLYGYT
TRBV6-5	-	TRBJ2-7	ASSLSSPGSAEQY
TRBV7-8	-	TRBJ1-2	ASSRDRTDGYT
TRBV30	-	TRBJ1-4	ASKRGVGKLF
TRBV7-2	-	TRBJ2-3	ASSIRDYTDTQY
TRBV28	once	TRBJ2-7	ASSGRQGVANEQY
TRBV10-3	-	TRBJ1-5	AISEGQYQPQH
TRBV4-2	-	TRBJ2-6	ASSQEGHSGANVLT
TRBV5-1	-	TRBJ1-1	ASSLAGEINTEAF
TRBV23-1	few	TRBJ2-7	ASSHPGRHEQY
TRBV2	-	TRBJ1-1	ASSGYTEAF
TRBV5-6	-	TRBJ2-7	ASSRVPGEQY
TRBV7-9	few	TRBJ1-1	ASSFTGLNTEAF
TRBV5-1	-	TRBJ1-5	ASSLAGSNQPQH
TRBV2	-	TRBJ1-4	ASTPAGAATNEKLF
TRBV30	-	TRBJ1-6	AWSVRGQTNSPLH
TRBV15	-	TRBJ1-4	ATRGNPNEKLF
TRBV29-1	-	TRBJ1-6	SVAPGTGKNSPLH
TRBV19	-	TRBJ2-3	ASSIASGLSTDTQY
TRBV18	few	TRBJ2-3	ASSPPGDTQY
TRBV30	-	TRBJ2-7	AWRPGTALSYEQY
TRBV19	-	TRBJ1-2	ASSILGQYT
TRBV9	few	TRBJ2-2	ASSVGGTYTGELF
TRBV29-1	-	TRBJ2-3	SVVTGPSMGTDTQY
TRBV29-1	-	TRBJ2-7	SVIGQGATYEQY
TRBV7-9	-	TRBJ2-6	ASSSWGTTGASGANVLT
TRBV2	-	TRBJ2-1	ASSEVAGGLGEQF
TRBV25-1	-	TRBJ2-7	ASSVAGDNEQY